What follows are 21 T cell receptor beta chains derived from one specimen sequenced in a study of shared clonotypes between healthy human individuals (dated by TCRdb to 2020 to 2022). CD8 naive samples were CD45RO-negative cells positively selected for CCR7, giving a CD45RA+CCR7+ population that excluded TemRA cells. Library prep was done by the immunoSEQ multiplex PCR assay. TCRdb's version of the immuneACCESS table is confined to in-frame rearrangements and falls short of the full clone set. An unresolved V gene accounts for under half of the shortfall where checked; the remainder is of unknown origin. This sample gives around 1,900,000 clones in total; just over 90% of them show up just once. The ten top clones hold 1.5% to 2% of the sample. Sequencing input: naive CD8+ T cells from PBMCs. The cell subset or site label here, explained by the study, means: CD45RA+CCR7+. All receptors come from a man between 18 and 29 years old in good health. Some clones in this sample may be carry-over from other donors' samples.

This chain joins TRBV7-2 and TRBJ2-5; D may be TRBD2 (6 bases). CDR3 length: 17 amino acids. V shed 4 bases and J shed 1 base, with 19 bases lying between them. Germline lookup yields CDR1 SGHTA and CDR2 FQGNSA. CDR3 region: CASSSRRVGVLQETQYF. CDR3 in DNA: TGTGCCAGCAGCTCCAGGAGGGTCGGGGTACTCCAAGAGACCCAGTACTTC. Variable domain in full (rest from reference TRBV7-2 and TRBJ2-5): GAGVSQSPSNKVTEKGKDVELRCDPISGHTALYWYRQSLGQGLEFLIYFQGNSAPDKSGLPSDRFSAERTGGSVSTLTIQRTQQEDSAVYLCASSSRRVGVLQETQYFGPGTRLLVL.

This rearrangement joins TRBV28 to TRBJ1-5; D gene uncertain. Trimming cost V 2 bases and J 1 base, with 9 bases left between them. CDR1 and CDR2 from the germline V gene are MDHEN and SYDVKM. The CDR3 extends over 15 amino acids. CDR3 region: CASSLTRTSNQPQHF. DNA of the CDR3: TGTGCCAGCAGTTTAACCAGGACGAGCAATCAGCCCCAGCATTTT.

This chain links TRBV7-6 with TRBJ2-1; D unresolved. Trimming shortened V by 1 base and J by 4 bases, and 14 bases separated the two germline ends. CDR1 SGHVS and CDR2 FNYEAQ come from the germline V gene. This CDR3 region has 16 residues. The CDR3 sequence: CASSLERVSRYNEQFF. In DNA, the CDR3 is TGTGCCAGCAGCTTAGAAAGGGTTTCCCGTTACAATGAGCAGTTCTTC.

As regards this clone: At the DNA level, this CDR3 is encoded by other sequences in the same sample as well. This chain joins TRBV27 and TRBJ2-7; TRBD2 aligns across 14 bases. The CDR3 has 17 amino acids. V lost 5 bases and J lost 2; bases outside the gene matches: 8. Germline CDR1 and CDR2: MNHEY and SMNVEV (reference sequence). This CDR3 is CASSLPGTSGRPYEQYF. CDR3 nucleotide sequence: TGTGCCAGCAGTCTTCCCGGGACTAGCGGGAGACCCTACGAGCAGTACTTC.

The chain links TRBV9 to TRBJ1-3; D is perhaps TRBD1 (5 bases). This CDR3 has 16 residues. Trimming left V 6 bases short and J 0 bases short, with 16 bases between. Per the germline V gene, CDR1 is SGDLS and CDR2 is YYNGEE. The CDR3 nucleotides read TGTGCCAGCACCAACCCGGGGGAGGGCTCTGGAAACACCATATATTTT. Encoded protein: CASTNPGEGSGNTIYF. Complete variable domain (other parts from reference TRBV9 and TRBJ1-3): DSGVTQTPKHLITATGQRVTLRCSPRSGDLSVYWYQQSLDQGLQFLIQYYNGEERAKGNILERFSAQQFPDLHSELNLSSLELGDSALYFCASTNPGEGSGNTIYFGEGSWLTVV.

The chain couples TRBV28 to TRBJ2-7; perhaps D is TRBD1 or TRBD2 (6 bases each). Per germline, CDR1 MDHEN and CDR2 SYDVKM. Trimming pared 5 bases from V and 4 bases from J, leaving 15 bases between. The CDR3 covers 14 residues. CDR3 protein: CASSPPGGLYEQYF. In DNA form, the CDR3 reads TGTGCCAGCAGTCCGCCCGGGGGCCTATACGAGCAGTACTTC.

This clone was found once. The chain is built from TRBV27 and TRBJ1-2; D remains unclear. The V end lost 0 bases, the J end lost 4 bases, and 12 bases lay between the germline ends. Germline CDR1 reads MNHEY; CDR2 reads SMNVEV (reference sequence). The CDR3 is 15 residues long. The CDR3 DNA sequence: TGTGCCAGCAGTTTATCGCAAGTGGGAGGCTATGGCTACACCTTC. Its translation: CASSLSQVGGYGYTF.

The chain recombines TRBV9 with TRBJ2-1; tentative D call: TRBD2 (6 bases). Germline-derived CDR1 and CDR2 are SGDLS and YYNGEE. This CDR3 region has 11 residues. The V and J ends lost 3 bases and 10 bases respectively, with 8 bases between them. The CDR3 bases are TGTGCCAGCAGCGCTGGGAGGGAGCAGTTCTTC. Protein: CASSAGREQFF.

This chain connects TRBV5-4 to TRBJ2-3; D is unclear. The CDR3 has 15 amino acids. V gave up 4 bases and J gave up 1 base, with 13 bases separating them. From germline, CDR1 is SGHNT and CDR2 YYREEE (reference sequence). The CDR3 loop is CASSNGVLGTDTQYF. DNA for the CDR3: TGTGCCAGCAGCAATGGGGTTCTCGGCACAGATACGCAGTATTTT.

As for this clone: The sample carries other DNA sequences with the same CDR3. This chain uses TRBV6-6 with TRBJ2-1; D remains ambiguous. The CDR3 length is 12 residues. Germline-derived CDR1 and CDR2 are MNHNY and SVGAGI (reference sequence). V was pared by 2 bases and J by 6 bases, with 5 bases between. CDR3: CASSYGANEQFF. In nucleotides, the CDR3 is TGTGCCAGCAGTTACGGAGCCAATGAGCAGTTCTTC.

CDR3 region: CAWIPRGQGGSPLHF. DNA of the CDR3: TGTGCCTGGATCCCGCGGGGGCAGGGTGGTTCACCCCTCCACTTT. The rearrangement uses TRBV30 and TRBJ1-6; D possibly corresponds to TRBD1 (6 bases). The CDR3 has 15 residues. Deletions cut 4 bases from V and 9 bases from J, with 19 bases between. Germline CDR1 is GTSNPN and CDR2 is SVGIG (reference sequence).

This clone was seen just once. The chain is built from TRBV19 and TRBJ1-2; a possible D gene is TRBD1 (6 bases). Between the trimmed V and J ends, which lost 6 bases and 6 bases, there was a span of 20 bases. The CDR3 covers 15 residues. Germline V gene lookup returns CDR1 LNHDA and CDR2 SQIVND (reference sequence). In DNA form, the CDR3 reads TGTGCCAGTAGCATACAATTGACAGGTCTGGATGGCTACACCTTC. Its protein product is CASSIQLTGLDGYTF. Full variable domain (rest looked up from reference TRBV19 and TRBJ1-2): DGGITQSPKYLFRKEGQNVTLSCEQNLNHDAMYWYRQDPGQGLRLIYYSQIVNDFQKGDIAEGYSVSREKKESFPLTVTSAQKNPTAFYLCASSIQLTGLDGYTFGSGTRLTVV.

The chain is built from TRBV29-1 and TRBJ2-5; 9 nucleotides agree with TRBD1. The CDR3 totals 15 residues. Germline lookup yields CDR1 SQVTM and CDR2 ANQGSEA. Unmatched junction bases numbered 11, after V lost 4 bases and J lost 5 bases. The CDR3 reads CSVALPDRGGETQYF. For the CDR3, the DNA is TGCAGCGTTGCTCTGCCGGACAGGGGTGGGGAGACCCAGTACTTC.

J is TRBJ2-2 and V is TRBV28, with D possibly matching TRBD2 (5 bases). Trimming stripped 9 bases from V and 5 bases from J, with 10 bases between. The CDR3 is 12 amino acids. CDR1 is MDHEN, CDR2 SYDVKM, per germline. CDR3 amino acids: CASMEDTGELFF. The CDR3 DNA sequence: TGTGCCAGTATGGAGGATACCGGGGAGCTGTTTTTT.

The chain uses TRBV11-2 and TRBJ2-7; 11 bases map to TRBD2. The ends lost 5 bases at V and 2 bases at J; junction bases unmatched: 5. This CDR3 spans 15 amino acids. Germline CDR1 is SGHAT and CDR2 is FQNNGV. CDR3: CASSPGLAETYEQYF. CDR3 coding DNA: TGTGCCAGCAGCCCGGGACTAGCGGAGACCTACGAGCAGTACTTC.

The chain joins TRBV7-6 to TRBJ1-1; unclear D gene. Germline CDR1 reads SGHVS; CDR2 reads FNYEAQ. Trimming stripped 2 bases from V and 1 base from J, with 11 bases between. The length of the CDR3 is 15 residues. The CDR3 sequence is CASSLTGEANTEAFF. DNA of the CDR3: TGTGCCAGCAGCTTAACGGGAGAGGCGAACACTGAAGCTTTCTTT.

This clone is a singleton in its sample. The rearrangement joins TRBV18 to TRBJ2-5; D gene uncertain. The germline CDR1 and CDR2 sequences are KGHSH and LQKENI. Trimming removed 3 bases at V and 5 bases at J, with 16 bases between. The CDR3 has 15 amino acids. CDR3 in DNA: TGTGCCAGCTCACCTCCGAATCGGAATCTGGAGACCCAGTACTTC. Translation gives CASSPPNRNLETQYF.

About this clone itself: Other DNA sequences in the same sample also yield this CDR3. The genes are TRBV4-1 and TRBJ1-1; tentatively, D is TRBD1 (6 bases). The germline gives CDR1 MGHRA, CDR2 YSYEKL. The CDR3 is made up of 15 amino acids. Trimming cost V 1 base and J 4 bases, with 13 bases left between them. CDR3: CASSQVGGLGTEAFF. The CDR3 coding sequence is TGCGCCAGCAGCCAAGTGGGGGGGCTGGGCACTGAAGCTTTCTTT.

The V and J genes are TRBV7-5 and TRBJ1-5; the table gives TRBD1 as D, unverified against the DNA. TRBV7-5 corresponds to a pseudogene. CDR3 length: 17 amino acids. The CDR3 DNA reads TGTGTCAGAAGCGTCACCACAGGACGGCAGCTCAATCAGCCCCAGCATTTT. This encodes CVRSVTTGRQLNQPQHF.

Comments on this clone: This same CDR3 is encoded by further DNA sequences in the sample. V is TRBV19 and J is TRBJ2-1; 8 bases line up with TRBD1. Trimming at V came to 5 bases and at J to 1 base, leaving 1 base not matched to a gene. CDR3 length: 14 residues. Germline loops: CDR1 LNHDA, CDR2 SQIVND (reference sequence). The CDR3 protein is CASSYRGSYNEQFF. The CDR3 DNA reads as TGTGCCAGTAGTTACAGGGGGTCCTACAATGAGCAGTTCTTC.

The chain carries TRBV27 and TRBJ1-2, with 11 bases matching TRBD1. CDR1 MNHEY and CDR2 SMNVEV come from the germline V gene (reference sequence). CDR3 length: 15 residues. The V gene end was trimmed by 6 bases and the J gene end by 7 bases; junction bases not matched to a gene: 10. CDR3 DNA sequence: TGTGCCAGCAGAACCGGGACAGGGGGTAATAGTGGCTACACCTTC. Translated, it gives CASRTGTGGNSGYTF.